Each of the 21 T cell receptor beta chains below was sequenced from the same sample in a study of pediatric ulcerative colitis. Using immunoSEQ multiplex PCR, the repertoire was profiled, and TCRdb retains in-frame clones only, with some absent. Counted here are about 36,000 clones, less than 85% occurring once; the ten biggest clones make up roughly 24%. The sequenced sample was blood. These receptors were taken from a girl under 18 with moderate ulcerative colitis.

Here the CDR3 DNA reads TGTGCCAGCAGATCCCCCGGGGCAAATTACGAGCAGTACTTC. Translation: CASRSPGANYEQYF. The chain joins TRBV5-6 to TRBJ2-7; the D call may be TRBD1 or TRBD2 (5 bases each). CDR3 length equals 14 residues. Germline assignment: CDR1 SGHDT and CDR2 YYEEEE. V lost 5 bases to trimming and J lost 4 bases, with 16 bases between them. The complete variable domain, with remaining parts taken from reference TRBV5-6 and TRBJ2-7, reads DAGVTQSPTHLIKTRGQQVTLRCSPKSGHDTVSWYQQALGQGPQFIFQYYEEEERQRGNFPDRFSGHQFPNYSSELNVNALLLGDSALYLCASRSPGANYEQYFGPGTRLTVT.

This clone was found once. CDR3 nucleotides: TGTGCCAGCAGTTCCCTTCGTCGCCCCCAGGGCAATCAGCCCCAGCATTTT. Residues: CASSSLRRPQGNQPQHF. This sequence joins TRBV28 and TRBJ1-5; unclear D gene. The germline V gene has CDR1 MDHEN and CDR2 SYDVKM. This CDR3 comprises 17 residues. The V end was cut by 4 bases, the J end by 2 bases, with 18 bases between.

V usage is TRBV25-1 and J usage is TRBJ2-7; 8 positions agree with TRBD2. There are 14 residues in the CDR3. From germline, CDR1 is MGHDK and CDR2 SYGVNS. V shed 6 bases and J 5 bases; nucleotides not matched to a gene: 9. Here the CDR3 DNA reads TGTGCCAGCAGGGCAAGCGGGAGAAGAGACGAGCAGTACTTC. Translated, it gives CASRASGRRDEQYF.

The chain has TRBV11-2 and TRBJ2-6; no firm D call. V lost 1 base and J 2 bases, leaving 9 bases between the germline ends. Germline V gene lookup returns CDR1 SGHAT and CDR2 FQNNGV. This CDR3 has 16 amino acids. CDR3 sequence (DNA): TGTGCCAGCAGCTTAGTACGGGTCACTGGGGCCAACGTCCTGACTTTC. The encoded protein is CASSLVRVTGANVLTF.

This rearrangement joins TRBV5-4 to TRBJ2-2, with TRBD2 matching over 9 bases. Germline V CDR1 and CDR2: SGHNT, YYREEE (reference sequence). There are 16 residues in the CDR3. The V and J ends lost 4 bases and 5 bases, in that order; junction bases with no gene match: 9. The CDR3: CASSPRLAGGTGELFF. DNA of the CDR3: TGTGCCAGCAGCCCCCGCCTGGCGGGGGGGACCGGGGAGCTGTTTTTT.

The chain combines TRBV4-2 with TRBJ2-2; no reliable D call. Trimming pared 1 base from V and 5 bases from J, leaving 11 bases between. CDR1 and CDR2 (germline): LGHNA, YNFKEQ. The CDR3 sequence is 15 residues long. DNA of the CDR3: TGTGCCAGCAGCCAAGTCAGTAGCCGGACCGGGGAGCTGTTTTTT. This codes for CASSQVSSRTGELFF.

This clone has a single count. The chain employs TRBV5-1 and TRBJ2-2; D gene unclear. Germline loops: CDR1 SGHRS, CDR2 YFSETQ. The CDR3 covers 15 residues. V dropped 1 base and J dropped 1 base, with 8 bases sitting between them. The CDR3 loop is CASSLSVQNTGELFF. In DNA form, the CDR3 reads TGCGCCAGCAGCTTGTCGGTTCAGAACACCGGGGAGCTGTTTTTT. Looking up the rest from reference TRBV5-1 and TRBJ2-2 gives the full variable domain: KAGVTQTPRYLIKTRGQQVTLSCSPISGHRSVSWYQQTPGQGLQFLFEYFSETQRNKGNFPGRFSGRQFSNSRSEMNVSTLELGDSALYLCASSLSVQNTGELFFGEGSRLTVL.

The CDR3 DNA follows: TGTGCCTGGAGCTCTGAAGGATCGGGTGAAAAACTGTTTTTT. Translated: CAWSSEGSGEKLFF. The chain recombines TRBV30 with TRBJ1-4; D ambiguous. Germline V gene data show CDR1 as GTSNPN and CDR2 as SVGIG (reference sequence). Trimming pared 3 bases from V and 7 bases from J, leaving 15 bases between. The CDR3 length is 14 residues.

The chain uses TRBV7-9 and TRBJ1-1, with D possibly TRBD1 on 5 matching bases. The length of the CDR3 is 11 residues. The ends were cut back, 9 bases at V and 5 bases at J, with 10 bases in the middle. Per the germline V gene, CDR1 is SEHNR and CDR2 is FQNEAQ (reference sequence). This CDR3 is CASQGRTEAFF. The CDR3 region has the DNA TGTGCCAGTCAGGGAAGGACTGAAGCTTTCTTT.

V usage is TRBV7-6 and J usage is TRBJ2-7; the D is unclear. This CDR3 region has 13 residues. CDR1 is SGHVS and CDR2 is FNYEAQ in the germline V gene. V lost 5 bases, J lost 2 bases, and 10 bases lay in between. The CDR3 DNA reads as TGTGCCAGCAGCCCCTTTCAAACCTACGAGCAGTACTTC. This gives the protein CASSPFQTYEQYF.

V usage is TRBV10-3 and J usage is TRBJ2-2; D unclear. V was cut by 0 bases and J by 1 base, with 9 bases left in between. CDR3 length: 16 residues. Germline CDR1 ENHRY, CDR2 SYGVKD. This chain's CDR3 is CAISESNQGNTGELFF. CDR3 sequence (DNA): TGTGCCATCAGTGAGTCGAATCAAGGGAACACCGGGGAGCTGTTTTTT.

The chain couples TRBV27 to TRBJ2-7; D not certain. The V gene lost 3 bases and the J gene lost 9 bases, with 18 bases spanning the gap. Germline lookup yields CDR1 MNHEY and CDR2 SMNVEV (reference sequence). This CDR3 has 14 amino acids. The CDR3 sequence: CASSFTDPSTPQYF. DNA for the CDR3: TGTGCCAGCAGTTTTACCGACCCGAGCACGCCGCAGTACTTC.

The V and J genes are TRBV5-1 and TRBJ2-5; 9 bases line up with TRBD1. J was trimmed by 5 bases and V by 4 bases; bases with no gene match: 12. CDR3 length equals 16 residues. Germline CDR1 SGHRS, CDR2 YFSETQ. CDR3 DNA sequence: TGCGCCAGCAGCGTCAGCGAACAGGGGGCGTATGAGACCCAGTACTTC. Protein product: CASSVSEQGAYETQYF.

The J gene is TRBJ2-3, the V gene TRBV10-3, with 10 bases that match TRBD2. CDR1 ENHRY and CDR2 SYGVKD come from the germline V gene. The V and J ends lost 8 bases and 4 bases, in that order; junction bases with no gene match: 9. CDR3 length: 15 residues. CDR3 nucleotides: TGTGCCATCGGGGGAACTAGCGGGATTCCAGATACGCAGTATTTT. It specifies CAIGGTSGIPDTQYF.

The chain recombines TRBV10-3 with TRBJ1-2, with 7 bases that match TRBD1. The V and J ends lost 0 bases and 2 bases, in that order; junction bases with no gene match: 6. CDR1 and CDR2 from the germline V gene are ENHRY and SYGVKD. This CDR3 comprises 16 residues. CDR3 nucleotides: TGTGCCATCAGTGAGTCGAGGGACAGCCTAAACTATGGCTACACCTTC. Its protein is CAISESRDSLNYGYTF.

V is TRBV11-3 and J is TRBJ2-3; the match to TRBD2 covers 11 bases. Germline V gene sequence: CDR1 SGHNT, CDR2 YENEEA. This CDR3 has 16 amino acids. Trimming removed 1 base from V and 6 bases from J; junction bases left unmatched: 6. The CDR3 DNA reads TGTGCCAGCAGCTTAGGCCTTAGCGGGGGGGCTGATACGCAGTATTTT. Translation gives CASSLGLSGGADTQYF.

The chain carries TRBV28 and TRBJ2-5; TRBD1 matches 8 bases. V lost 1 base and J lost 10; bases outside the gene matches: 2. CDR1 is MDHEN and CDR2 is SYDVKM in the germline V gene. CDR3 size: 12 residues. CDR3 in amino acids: CASSLLGQGQYF. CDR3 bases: TGTGCCAGCAGTTTATTAGGACAGGGCCAGTACTTC.

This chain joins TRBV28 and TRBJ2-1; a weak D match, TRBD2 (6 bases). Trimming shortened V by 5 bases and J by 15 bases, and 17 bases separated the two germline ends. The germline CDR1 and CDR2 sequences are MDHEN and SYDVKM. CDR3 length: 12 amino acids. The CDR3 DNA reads TGTGCCAGCAGTGACCCGGGACTCCCAATGTTCTTC. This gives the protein CASSDPGLPMFF. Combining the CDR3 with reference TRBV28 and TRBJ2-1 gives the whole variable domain DVKVTQSSRYLVKRTGEKVFLECVQDMDHENMFWYRQDPGLGLRLIYFSYDVKMKEKGDIPEGYSVSREKKERFSLILESASTNQTSMYLCASSDPGLPMFFGPGTRLTVL.

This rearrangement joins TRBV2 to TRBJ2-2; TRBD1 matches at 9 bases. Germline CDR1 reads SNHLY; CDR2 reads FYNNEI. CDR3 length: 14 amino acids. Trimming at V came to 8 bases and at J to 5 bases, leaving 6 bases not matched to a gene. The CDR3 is CASLGTGRTGELFF. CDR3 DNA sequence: TGTGCCAGCCTCGGGACAGGGCGAACCGGGGAGCTGTTTTTT.

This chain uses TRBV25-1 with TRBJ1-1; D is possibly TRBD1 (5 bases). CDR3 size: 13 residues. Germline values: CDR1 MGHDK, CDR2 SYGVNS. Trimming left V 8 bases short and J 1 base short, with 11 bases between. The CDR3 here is CASQGQQNTEAFF. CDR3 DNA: TGTGCCAGCCAAGGACAACAGAACACTGAAGCTTTCTTT.

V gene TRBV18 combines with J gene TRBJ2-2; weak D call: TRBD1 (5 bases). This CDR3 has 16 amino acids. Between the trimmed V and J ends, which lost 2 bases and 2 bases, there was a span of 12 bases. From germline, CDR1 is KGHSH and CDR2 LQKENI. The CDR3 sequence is CASSPNIDRNTGELFF. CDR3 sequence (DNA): TGTGCCAGCTCACCAAATATTGACAGAAACACCGGGGAGCTGTTTTTT.